This TCR beta chain was captured in a study of CD8+ T cells in alopecia areata. Study details: The study gave treated patients oral tofacitinib at 5 to 10 mg twice daily.

Extraction of RNA preceded its reverse transcription into cDNA, which served as the sequencing template. The assay was immunoSEQ multiplex PCR, and TCRdb's table has in-frame clones only and misses some. Of approximately 170,000 clones in the sample, roughly three fifths were seen once. The CDR3 totals 13 residues. CDR1 and CDR2 from the germline V gene are SGHDN and FVKESK. V was pared by 0 bases and J by 13 bases, with 13 bases between. Noted treatment: oral pan-JAK inhibitor, 5-10 mg twice daily. Worth noting for this clone: The antigen is undetermined.

Study-level results: Amid tofacitinib therapy, many expanded lesional clones stayed present in scalp and blood. Sequence data from scalp samples additionally include resident alphabeta T cells of normal skin. Lesional scalp, notably in alopecia totalis/universalis, had clonality above that of normal scalp.

The origin of this receptor is a human donor with alopecia areata. The rearrangement joins TRBV14 to TRBJ2-1, with TRBD1 as a possible D gene (6 bases). This specimen was CD4+ T cells sorted from blood, taken at week 4, from a patient treated with tofacitinib. CDR3 sequence reads: CASSQEWTGQQFF. Written as DNA, the CDR3 is TGTGCCAGCAGCCAAGAGTGGACGGGACAACAGTTCTTC.